This passage covers 6 T cell receptor beta chains from one sample sequenced in a study of T-cell memory formation after mild COVID-19. A single record per CDR3 protein comes from TCRdb applying MiXCR to the 5' RACE reads. The profile shows 250,000 to 400,000 distinct CDR3 sequences, 13% to 15% of them singletons. What was sequenced was PBMCs or a T cell subset sorted from them (not recorded which). Receptors originate from a man in his late teens or twenties who had mild COVID-19 (a few samples of this study predate the infection). Cell type and time point are not known.

The CDR3 DNA follows: TGTGCCAGCAGTTCGGGGACGTCAAGCAATCAGCCCCAGCATTTT. This encodes CASSSGTSSNQPQHF. This chain connects TRBV12-3 or TRBV12-4 to TRBJ1-5, with D possibly TRBD1 on 5 matching bases. This CDR3 is built from 15 residues. V lost 4 bases, J lost 1 base, and 11 bases lay in between.

This chain links TRBV20-1 with TRBJ2-3; possibly TRBD2 for D (5 bases). CDR3 size: 15 residues. Trimming took off 2 bases at V and 4 bases at J, with 16 bases between the two ends. Looked up from germline, CDR1 is DFQATT and CDR2 is SNEGSKA (reference sequence). The CDR3 sequence is CSARPHWVAPDTQYF. The CDR3 bases are TGCAGTGCTAGACCCCACTGGGTAGCGCCAGATACGCAGTATTTT.

This clonotype was picked up a small number of times. J is TRBJ1-1 and V is TRBV12-3 or TRBV12-4; D may be TRBD1 (5 bases). The CDR3 totals 13 residues. V lost 4 bases to trimming and J lost 4 bases, with 10 bases between them. CDR3 residues: CASSWGGVTEAFF. Here the CDR3 DNA reads TGTGCCAGCAGTTGGGGGGGTGTCACTGAAGCTTTCTTT.

This clonotype showed up just a few times. This sequence joins TRBV7-9 and TRBJ2-3; 8 bases match TRBD1. Trimming cost V 11 bases and J 6 bases; bases outside gene matches: 16. Germline CDR1 SEHNR, CDR2 FQNEAQ (reference sequence). There are 15 residues in the CDR3. The CDR3 region is CAFLPRDRSADTQYF. The CDR3 nucleotides read TGTGCCTTCTTACCCCGGGACAGGTCCGCCGATACGCAGTATTTT.

The V and J genes are TRBV4-2 and TRBJ1-1; a possible D gene is TRBD1 (6 bases). V lost 4 bases and J lost 4, with 16 bases in between. This CDR3 has 15 amino acids. Germline V CDR1 and CDR2: LGHNA, YNFKEQ. CDR3 sequence (DNA): TGTGCCAGCAGCCGGCCCGGGGGCGAGGCCACTGAAGCTTTCTTT. Residues: CASSRPGGEATEAFF.

The chain links TRBV4-1 to TRBJ2-3; TRBD2 is a possible D gene (5 bases). Per the germline V gene, CDR1 is MGHRA and CDR2 is YSYEKL. Trimming stripped 3 bases from V and 2 bases from J, with 15 bases between. The CDR3 runs 16 residues. CDR3 in DNA: TGCGCCAGCAGCCAGGACTGGTCTTGGAACACAGATACGCAGTATTTT. Its protein is CASSQDWSWNTDTQYF.